The clone carrying this T cell receptor beta chain was recorded a few times. Its antigen remains unidentified. This specimen comes from a study of T cell responses to AZD1222 COVID-19 vaccine. Background on the study: Second-dose intervals near 4 or 12 weeks were combined. Regarding the study as a whole: Repertoire samples came only from after the peak T cell response.

The table came from immunoSEQ multiplex PCR; TCRdb's copy has only in-frame clones and leaves some out. Found here are around 84,000 clones, more than 70% of them singletons; the top ten hold roughly 9.4%. The CDR3 is 16 amino acids. V dropped 2 bases and J dropped 6 bases, with 22 bases sitting between them. Germline lookup yields CDR1 GTSNPN and CDR2 SVGIG (reference sequence). This sequence was found in an adult in good health. The input for sequencing was peripheral blood, taken on day 0 of AZD1222 vaccination. The chain is built from TRBV30 and TRBJ1-2, with D uncertain. DNA of the CDR3: TGTGCCTGGAGTAACCCACACCTCGGGAGGAGGGATGGCTACACCTTC. As protein: CAWSNPHLGRRDGYTF.